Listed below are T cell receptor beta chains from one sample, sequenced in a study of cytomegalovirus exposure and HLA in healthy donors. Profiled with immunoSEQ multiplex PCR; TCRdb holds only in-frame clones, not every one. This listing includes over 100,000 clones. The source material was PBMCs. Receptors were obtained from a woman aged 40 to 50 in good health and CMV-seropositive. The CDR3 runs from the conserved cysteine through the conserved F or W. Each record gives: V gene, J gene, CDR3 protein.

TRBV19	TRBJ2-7	CASSLSGSWSEQYF
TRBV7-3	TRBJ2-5	CASSLSGHPQETQYF
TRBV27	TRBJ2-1	CASRSSGPYNEQFF
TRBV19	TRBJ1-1	CASSRTVEAFF
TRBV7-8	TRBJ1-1	CASSLKADSTEAFF
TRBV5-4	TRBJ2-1	CASSLGSGTSNNEQFF
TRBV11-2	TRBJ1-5	CASSTEGIGNQPQHF
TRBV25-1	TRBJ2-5	CASSSGTGVFRETQYF
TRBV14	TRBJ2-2	CASSPFYLGQGNTGELFF
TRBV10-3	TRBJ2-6	CAISESNPAGANVLTF
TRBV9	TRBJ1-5	CASSVGLGQRNQPQHF
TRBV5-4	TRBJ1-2	CASSPQGQYGYTF
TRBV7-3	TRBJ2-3	CASSPSASGTDTQYF
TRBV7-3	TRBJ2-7	CASSRDRSYEQYF
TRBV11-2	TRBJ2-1	CASSHFTGGVNEQFF
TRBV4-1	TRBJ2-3	CASSQGAGDTQYF
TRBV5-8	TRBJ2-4	CASSGLAGPILAKNIQYF
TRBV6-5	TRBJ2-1	CASSYSSGSYNEQFF
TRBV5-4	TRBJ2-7	CASSLESFSYEQYF
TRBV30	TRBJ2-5	CAWTRTGEETQYF
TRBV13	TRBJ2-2	CASSLGLGANTGELFF
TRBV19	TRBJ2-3	CASRRPSTDTQYF
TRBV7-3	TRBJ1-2	CASSFGRRGGYTF
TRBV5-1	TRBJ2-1	CASSPLAGGFNEQFF
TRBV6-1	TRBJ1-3	CASSEALAGGGNTIYF
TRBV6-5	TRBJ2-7	CASTDPGGFEQYF
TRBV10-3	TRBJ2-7	CAIKFVGGRPYEQYF
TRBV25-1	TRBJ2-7	CASSETRTSIYEQYF
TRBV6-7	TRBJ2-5	CASSYSWDSQETQYF
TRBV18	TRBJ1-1	CASSLDRANTEAFF
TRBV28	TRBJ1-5	CASKLDRGHSYSNQPQHF
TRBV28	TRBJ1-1	CASSFPGQGNTEAFF
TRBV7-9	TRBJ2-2	CASSHPRGLAGRNGELFF
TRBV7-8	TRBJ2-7	CASLPYTPGQAFEGQYF
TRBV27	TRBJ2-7	CASSFAVASYEQYF
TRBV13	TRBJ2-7	CASSSRSPGTSGSYEQYF
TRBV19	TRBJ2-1	CASTSLAGGYNEQFF